The 23 T cell receptor beta chains given below trace back to one sample, sequenced in a study of blood T cell repertoires in COVID-19. Generated by immunoSEQ multiplex PCR, the TCRdb table keeps only in-frame clones and is missing some. The sample gives tens of thousands of clones, 70% to 80% of which show up once; about 2.1% is in the top ten. The sample taken for sequencing was peripheral blood. The receptors were gathered from a man between 65 and 80 years old with COVID-19, enrolled during active disease.

This chain links TRBV30 with TRBJ2-1; D perhaps matches TRBD1 (6 bases). V was shortened by 1 base and J by 6 bases, with 16 bases between the two germline ends. CDR1 is GTSNPN and CDR2 is SVGIG in the germline V gene (reference sequence). There are 15 residues in the CDR3. The CDR3 reads CAWSGGLAPINEQFF. CDR3 nucleotides: TGTGCCTGGAGTGGGGGGCTAGCCCCGATCAATGAGCAGTTCTTC.

This clone was counted only a few times. The genes are TRBV27 and TRBJ1-6, with 7 bases fitting TRBD1. This CDR3 comprises 16 residues. CDR1 is MNHEY and CDR2 is SMNVEV in the germline V gene (reference sequence). Losses at the gene ends were 2 bases for V and 3 bases for J; bases not matched to a gene: 4. The chain's CDR3 is CASSLARQGYNSPLHF. In DNA form, the CDR3 reads TGTGCCAGCAGTTTAGCGAGACAGGGCTATAATTCACCCCTCCACTTT.

The V and J genes are TRBV5-6 and TRBJ2-1, with D unclear. The CDR3 length is 11 residues. Germline V gene lookup returns CDR1 SGHDT and CDR2 YYEEEE. V lost 4 bases and J 10 bases, leaving 9 bases between the germline ends. CDR3 sequence: CASSAVVEQFF. CDR3 bases: TGTGCCAGCAGCGCCGTAGTGGAGCAGTTCTTC. The complete variable domain, with remaining parts taken from reference TRBV5-6 and TRBJ2-1, reads DAGVTQSPTHLIKTRGQQVTLRCSPKSGHDTVSWYQQALGQGPQFIFQYYEEEERQRGNFPDRFSGHQFPNYSSELNVNALLLGDSALYLCASSAVVEQFFGPGTRLTVL.

In this sample, this clone turned up once. The chain has TRBV28 and TRBJ1-1; no reliable D call. Trimming cost V 6 bases and J 1 base, with 6 bases left between them. Germline CDR1 MDHEN, CDR2 SYDVKM. There are 12 residues in the CDR3. The CDR3 reads CASRASNTEAFF. CDR3 bases: TGTGCCAGCAGGGCTTCGAACACTGAAGCTTTCTTT.

The V gene is TRBV10-3, the J gene TRBJ1-1, with D perhaps matching TRBD1 (5 bases). CDR1 and CDR2 from the germline V gene are ENHRY and SYGVKD. V was pared by 10 bases and J by 4 bases, with 16 bases between. This CDR3 has 13 residues. As DNA, the CDR3 is TGTGCCAGCGCCCTGGGGCCGGTCACTGAAGCTTTCTTT. Translation: CASALGPVTEAFF.

The rearrangement joins TRBV5-4 to TRBJ2-7, with D perhaps matching TRBD2 (6 bases). Trimming took off 2 bases at V and 6 bases at J, with 9 bases between the two ends. The CDR3 consists of 12 residues. CDR1 is SGHNT, CDR2 YYREEE, per germline (reference sequence). The CDR3 DNA is TGTGCCAGCAGCTTCTCTAGCGCCGAGCAGTACTTC. Translated, it gives CASSFSSAEQYF.

This clone rates as medium-sized. The chain employs TRBV28 and TRBJ2-7, with TRBD2 as a possible D gene (5 bases). V lost 2 bases and J lost 5, with 16 bases in between. CDR1 is MDHEN and CDR2 is SYDVKM in the germline V gene. This CDR3 spans 15 amino acids. The CDR3 DNA is TGTGCCAGCAGTTTAACCTACCCACTAGACCACGAGCAGTACTTC. Its protein is CASSLTYPLDHEQYF.

The chain combines TRBV7-3 with TRBJ2-6; D call uncertain. Deletions cut 5 bases from V and 0 bases from J, with 8 bases between. The CDR3 sequence is 15 residues long. Germline lookup yields CDR1 SGHTA and CDR2 FQGTGA. The CDR3: CASSLRSSGANVLTF. The CDR3 nucleotides read TGTGCCAGCAGCCTTCGGAGCTCTGGGGCCAACGTCCTGACTTTC.

The chain couples TRBV6-5 to TRBJ2-7; 9 bases align to TRBD1. The CDR3 covers 15 residues. CDR1 MNHEY and CDR2 SVGAGI come from the germline V gene. The V segment lost 6 bases and the J segment 6 bases; nucleotides outside the gene matches: 12. The CDR3 DNA sequence: TGTGCCAGCAGACCCGGGACAGGGCGTTTCTTCGAGCAGTACTTC. As protein: CASRPGTGRFFEQYF.

The chain joins TRBV7-9 to TRBJ2-7, with 9 nucleotides matching TRBD2. The V gene's germline CDR1 is SEHNR and CDR2 FQNEAQ (reference sequence). This CDR3 comprises 14 residues. V gave up 3 bases and J gave up 5 bases; unmatched junction bases: 5. In DNA form, the CDR3 reads TGTGCCAGCAGCTTTAGCGGGAGTGTCGACGAGCAGTACTTC. The encoded protein is CASSFSGSVDEQYF.

The sample holds a few counts of this clone. A read error may account for a junction end that differs from germline. The rearrangement joins TRBV7-7 to TRBJ2-2, with TRBD2 identical over 13 bases. From germline, CDR1 is SSHAT and CDR2 FNYEAQ (reference sequence). The CDR3 totals 18 residues. For the CDR3, the DNA is TGTGCTAGCAGCTTCGGACTAGCGGGAGCGGGAAACACCGGGGAGCTGTTTTTT. Protein product: CASSFGLAGAGNTGELFF.

V and J are TRBV7-9 and TRBJ1-2; TRBD1 aligns across 10 bases. With 3 bases clipped from V and 3 bases from J, the junction kept 4 bases outside the gene matches. Germline CDR1 reads SEHNR; CDR2 reads FQNEAQ (reference sequence). CDR3 length: 15 residues. The CDR3 loop reads CASSFGDRGDYGYTF. The CDR3, as DNA: TGTGCCAGCAGCTTTGGGGACAGGGGTGACTATGGCTACACCTTC.

The rearrangement links TRBV5-1 to TRBJ1-3; 8 nucleotides align to TRBD1. Germline loops: CDR1 SGHRS, CDR2 YFSETQ. J was trimmed by 4 bases and V by 4 bases; bases with no gene match: 4. This CDR3 has 14 residues. As DNA, the CDR3 is TGCGCCAGCAGCCAGACAGGGGCAGGAAACACCATATATTTT. Its translation is CASSQTGAGNTIYF.

The V and J genes are TRBV5-4 and TRBJ2-1, with D tentatively TRBD1 (5 bases). Germline assignment: CDR1 SGHNT and CDR2 YYREEE (reference sequence). The CDR3 contains 15 residues. V lost 1 base, J lost 9 bases, and 17 bases lay in between. The CDR3: CASSLILSDTSEQFF. Here the CDR3 DNA reads TGTGCCAGCAGCTTGATTTTATCGGACACCTCTGAGCAGTTCTTC.

V and J are TRBV7-5 and TRBJ1-5. TRBV7-5 represents a pseudogene. CDR3 length: 12 residues. CDR3 region: CARSASNQPQHF. Written as DNA, the CDR3 is TGTGCCAGAAGCGCGAGCAATCAGCCCCAGCATTTT.

The genes are TRBV12-3 or TRBV12-4 and TRBJ2-7; D possibly corresponds to TRBD1 (6 bases). The CDR3 totals 13 residues. Between the trimmed V and J ends, which lost 3 bases and 6 bases, there was a span of 12 bases. The CDR3 region has the DNA TGTGCCAGCAGTTTCAGGGGCGCGGGCGAGCAGTACTTC. It is translated as CASSFRGAGEQYF.

This sequence joins TRBV6-2 or TRBV6-3 and TRBJ2-7; tentatively, D is TRBD2 (5 bases). Germline assignment: CDR1 MNHEY and CDR2 SVGEGT. This CDR3 spans 16 amino acids. Trimming stripped 0 bases from V and 3 bases from J, with 15 bases between. DNA for the CDR3: TGTGCCAGCAGTTACTCGACGGGGAAACCGATCTACGAGCAGTACTTC. This gives the protein CASSYSTGKPIYEQYF.

The gene calls are TRBV28 and TRBJ2-2; no definite D call. Trimming removed 3 bases from V and 3 bases from J, with 8 bases in between. In germline, CDR1 is MDHEN, CDR2 SYDVKM. The CDR3 is 14 amino acids. CDR3 in DNA: TGTGCCAGCAGTTTGGGCTATTACACCGGGGAGCTGTTTTTT. It translates to CASSLGYYTGELFF.

The chain recombines TRBV7-2 with TRBJ2-3, with TRBD2 matching 14 bases. CDR1 is SGHTA and CDR2 is FQGNSA in the germline V gene. Unmatched junction bases numbered 6, after V lost 5 bases and J lost 2 bases. The CDR3 contains 17 residues. CDR3 bases: TGTGCCAGCAGCAACAGACTAGCGGGAGGGTTCACAGATACGCAGTATTTT. Its protein product is CASSNRLAGGFTDTQYF.

The chain is built from TRBV9 and TRBJ2-7; the match to TRBD2 covers 16 bases. The CDR3 contains 17 residues. The V and J ends lost 4 bases and 4 bases, in that order; junction bases with no gene match: 8. Germline CDR1 and CDR2: SGDLS and YYNGEE. The CDR3 DNA sequence: TGTGCCAGCAGCCCGGGACTAGCGGGAGGGGCGGGGTACGAGCAGTACTTC. Encoded protein: CASSPGLAGGAGYEQYF.

Of note for this clone: The sample holds other DNA sequences that translate to the same CDR3. The rearrangement joins TRBV28 to TRBJ2-7, with TRBD1 matching over 10 bases. Germline V gene sequence: CDR1 MDHEN, CDR2 SYDVKM. J gave up 4 bases and V 5 bases, and 2 bases lay outside the gene matches. The CDR3 is 13 residues long. The CDR3 protein is CASSRQGAYEQYF. The CDR3 DNA reads TGTGCCAGCAGTCGACAGGGGGCATACGAGCAGTACTTC.

This chain uses TRBV4-1 with TRBJ2-1, with TRBD2 matching over 9 bases. The CDR3 contains 17 residues. In germline, CDR1 is MGHRA, CDR2 YSYEKL. The junction had 10 bases not matched to a gene; V was cut back by 0 bases and J by 7 bases. The CDR3 loop reads CASSQDRGGRARNEQFF. The CDR3 DNA reads TGCGCCAGCAGCCAAGATCGTGGCGGGAGGGCCAGGAATGAGCAGTTCTTC.

Here the CDR3 DNA reads TGTGCCAGCAGCCTAGGGACAGGGATCTATGGCTACACCTTC. Translation gives CASSLGTGIYGYTF. The V gene is TRBV3-1 (or the pseudogene TRBV3-2), the J gene TRBJ1-2; TRBD1 aligns across 9 bases. The length of the CDR3 is 14 residues. J was trimmed by 4 bases and V by 4 bases; bases with no gene match: 4. Germline CDR1 and CDR2: LGHDT and YNNKEL (reference sequence).